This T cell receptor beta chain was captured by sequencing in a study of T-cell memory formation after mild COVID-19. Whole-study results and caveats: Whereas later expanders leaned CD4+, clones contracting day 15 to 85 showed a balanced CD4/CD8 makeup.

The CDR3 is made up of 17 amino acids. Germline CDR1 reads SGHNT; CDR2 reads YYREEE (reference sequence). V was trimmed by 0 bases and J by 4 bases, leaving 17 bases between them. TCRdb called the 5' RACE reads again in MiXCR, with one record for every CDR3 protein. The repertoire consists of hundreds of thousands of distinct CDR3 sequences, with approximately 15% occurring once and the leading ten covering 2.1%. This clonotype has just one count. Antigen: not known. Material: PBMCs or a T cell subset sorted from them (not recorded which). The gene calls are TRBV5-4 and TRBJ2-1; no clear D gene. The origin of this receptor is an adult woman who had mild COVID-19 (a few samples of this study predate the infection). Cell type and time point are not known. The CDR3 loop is CASSLGLHNILYNEQFF. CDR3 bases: TGTGCCAGCAGCTTGGGACTCCACAACATATTATACAATGAGCAGTTCTTC.